This T cell receptor beta chain originates from a study of blood T cell repertoires in COVID-19. Profiling relied on immunoSEQ multiplex PCR, and the TCRdb table lists in-frame clones only, not all of them. The sample consists of fewer than 60,000 clones, about 82% of them appearing once. The sequencing input was peripheral blood. The sequence came from a human donor in a cohort sampled during active COVID-19.

The CDR3 region is CASGLVLGQTGNTIYF. In DNA form, the CDR3 reads TGTGCTAGTGGTTTGGTACTAGGACAGACTGGAAACACCATATATTTT. J is TRBJ1-3 and V is TRBV12-5, with D possibly TRBD1 on 6 matching bases. The CDR3 contains 16 residues. Germline CDR1 reads LGHNT; CDR2 reads FRNRAP. Trimming left V 0 bases short and J 2 bases short, with 11 bases between.